Listed below are T cell receptor beta chains from one sample, sequenced in a study of control samples from healthy donors and cancer patients. Libraries were prepared by immunoSEQ multiplex PCR; TCRdb keeps only in-frame clonotypes and omits some of them. The table records 60,000 to 70,000 clones, approximately 85% of them present only once. The sample consisted of blood. These receptors all stem from a man aged 40-49 years in good health. The CDR3 runs from the conserved cysteine through the conserved F or W. The D gene is left open where the match is weak. Size is omitted from some rows. Given values are once, few, many or a class for expanded clones.

j_gene,d_gene,v_gene,abundance,CDR3nt,CDR3aa
TRBJ1-1,.,TRBV9,.,TGTGCCAGCAGCGTTCGGGGAGCCATGAACACTGAAGCTTTCTTT,CASSVRGAMNTEAFF
TRBJ2-1,TRBD2,TRBV27,.,TGTGCCAGCTTCCTAGCGGGAGCCGGTCTCCATGAGCAGTTCTTC,CASFLAGAGLHEQFF
TRBJ2-3,TRBD2,TRBV4-3,.,TGCGCCAGCAGCCAACAACCGGGACTAGCGGGGGGCCGTGGAGATACGCAGTATTTT,CASSQQPGLAGGRGDTQYF
TRBJ1-4,TRBD1,TRBV5-4,.,TGTGCCAGCAGCTTACAGGGGGCGCGAGAAAAACTGTTTTTT,CASSLQGAREKLFF
TRBJ1-2,TRBD1,TRBV27,.,TGTGCCAGCAGTGAGACAGGGTCCTATGGCTACACCTTC,CASSETGSYGYTF
TRBJ1-3,.,TRBV5-1,once,TGCGCCAGCAGCCAAACAGGGACTACTGATGGAAACACCATATATTTT,CASSQTGTTDGNTIYF
TRBJ2-7,TRBD2,TRBV10-3,few,TGTGCCAGCCAAGGCAGGGCGCCGGGACTAGCACGCGAGCAGTACTTC,CASQGRAPGLAREQYF
TRBJ2-7,TRBD1,TRBV29-1,.,TGCAGCGTTGTATACCTCCGCGGACAGGTAGACGAGCAGTACTTC,CSVVYLRGQVDEQYF
TRBJ2-7,TRBD1,TRBV7-2,.,TGTGCCAGCACCGGGACAGGCTACGAGCAGTACTTC,CASTGTGYEQYF
TRBJ2-4,.,TRBV30,.,TGTGCCTGGGCTAGAACAGGGCTAGCCAAAAACATTCAGTACTTC,CAWARTGLAKNIQYF
TRBJ1-1,.,TRBV3-1/TRBV3-2,few,TGTGCCAGCAGCCTCAGAGGGTGGAACACTGAAGCTTTCTTT,CASSLRGWNTEAFF
TRBJ2-1,.,TRBV5-1,.,TGCGCCAGCAGCACAGACCGGGGCCTAAATGAGCAGTTCTTC,CASSTDRGLNEQFF
TRBJ1-2,.,TRBV6-5,.,TGTGCCAGCAGTTACTCCAGGGCTATTAATGGCTACACCTTC,CASSYSRAINGYTF
TRBJ2-1,TRBD1,TRBV6-4,.,TGTGCCAGCAGAACGGGACAGGGGCTCAATGAGCAGTTCTTC,CASRTGQGLNEQFF
TRBJ1-2,.,TRBV30,.,TGTGCCTGGAGTGGAAACAGGGACTATGGCTACACCTTC,CAWSGNRDYGYTF
TRBJ1-2,TRBD1,TRBV11-2,few,TGTGCCAGCAGGCCTGGACAGGGTAATGTTGCAGGCTATGGCTACACCTTC,CASRPGQGNVAGYGYTF
TRBJ1-2,.,TRBV18,few,TGTGCCAGCTCACCACTCCCCGGGAATGGCTACACCTTC,CASSPLPGNGYTF
TRBJ1-4,TRBD1,TRBV6-5,.,TGTGCCAGCAGGGTAGACAGGGGGCGGACTGAAAAACTGTTTTTT,CASRVDRGRTEKLFF
TRBJ2-7,.,TRBV10-3,.,TGTGCCATCAGTGAGTCCGGCGGCTACGAGCAGTACTTC,CAISESGGYEQYF
TRBJ2-7,TRBD2,TRBV7-2,.,TGTGCCAGCAGCTTTGGACTAGCGGGCTACGAGCAGTACTTC,CASSFGLAGYEQYF
TRBJ2-1,TRBD2,TRBV15,once,TGTGCCACCAGCAGAGATCTAGCGGGGGGAAGCAATGAGCAGTTCTTC,CATSRDLAGGSNEQFF
TRBJ2-3,TRBD2,TRBV4-3,.,TGCGCCAGCAGCCAAGAGGTGGGAGCTAGCGGGGGGGCAGATACGCAGTATTTT,CASSQEVGASGGADTQYF
TRBJ1-1,.,TRBV6-2/TRBV6-3,.,TGTGCCAGCAGTCAATGGTTAGGAGAAGCTTTCTTT,CASSQWLGEAFF
TRBJ1-4,.,TRBV19,.,TGTGCCAGTAGTCAAAACGGGGCTGAAAAACTGTTTTTT,CASSQNGAEKLFF
TRBJ1-1,.,TRBV4-2,.,TGTGCCATCTCACAGGGATTCAAGGCTTTCTTT,CAISQGFKAFF
TRBJ2-5,TRBD2,TRBV5-6,once,TGTGCCAGCAGCTTGCTTTCGTCGGGGGGCCAAGAGACCCAGTACTTC,CASSLLSSGGQETQYF
TRBJ2-5,.,TRBV19,.,TGTGCCAGTAGTATAGGCTTCACCCGACAAGAGACCCAGTACTTC,CASSIGFTRQETQYF
TRBJ2-6,.,TRBV5-5,.,TGTGCCAGCAGCCCCCTTTTCTCTGGGGCCAACGTCCTGACTTTC,CASSPLFSGANVLTF
TRBJ2-2,.,TRBV6-5,.,TGTGCCAGCTCCCCCAGGGGCAGAAACACCGGGGAGCTGTTTTTT,CASSPRGRNTGELFF
TRBJ1-3,.,TRBV13,.,TGTGCCAGCAGCTTAGGTGGCCAGGGCGGAAACACCATATATTTT,CASSLGGQGGNTIYF
TRBJ2-2,.,TRBV30,.,TGTGCCTGGAGTTTCGGAGTAACCGGGGAGCTGTTTTTT,CAWSFGVTGELFF
TRBJ1-6,.,TRBV7-2,.,TGTGCCAGCAGGGAGTTGGGGCGGTCACCCCTCCACTTT,CASRELGRSPLHF
TRBJ1-6,.,TRBV4-3,once,TGCGCCAGCAGCCAAGGGCCCCAGGGGTCACCCCTCCACTTT,CASSQGPQGSPLHF